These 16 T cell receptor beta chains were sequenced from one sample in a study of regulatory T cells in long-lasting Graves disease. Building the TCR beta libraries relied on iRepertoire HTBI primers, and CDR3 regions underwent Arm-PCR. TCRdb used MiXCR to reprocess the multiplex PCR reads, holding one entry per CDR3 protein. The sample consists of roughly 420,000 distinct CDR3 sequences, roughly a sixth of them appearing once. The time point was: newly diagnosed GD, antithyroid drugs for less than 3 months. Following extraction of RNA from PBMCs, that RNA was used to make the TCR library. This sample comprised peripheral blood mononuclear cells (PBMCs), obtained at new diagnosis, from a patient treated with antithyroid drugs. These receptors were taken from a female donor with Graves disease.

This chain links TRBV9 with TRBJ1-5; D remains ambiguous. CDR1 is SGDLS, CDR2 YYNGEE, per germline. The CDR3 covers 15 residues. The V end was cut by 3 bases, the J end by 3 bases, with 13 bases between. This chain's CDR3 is CASSGSGRANQPQHF. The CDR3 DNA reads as TGTGCCAGCAGCGGAAGCGGACGGGCCAATCAGCCCCAGCATTTT.

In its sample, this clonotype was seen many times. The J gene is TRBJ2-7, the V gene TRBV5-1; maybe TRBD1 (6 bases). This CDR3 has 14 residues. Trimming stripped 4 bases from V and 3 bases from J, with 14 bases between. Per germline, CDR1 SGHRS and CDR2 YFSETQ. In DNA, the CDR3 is TGCGCCAGCAGCACGTCTGGACAGAACTACGAGCAGTACTTC. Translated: CASSTSGQNYEQYF.

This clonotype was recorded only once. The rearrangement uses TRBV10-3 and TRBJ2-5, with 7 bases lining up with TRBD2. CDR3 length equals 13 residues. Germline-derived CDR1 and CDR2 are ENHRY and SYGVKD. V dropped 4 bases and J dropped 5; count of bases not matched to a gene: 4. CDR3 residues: CAISAGTKETQYF. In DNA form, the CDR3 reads TGTGCCATCAGTGCCGGGACTAAGGAGACCCAGTACTTC.

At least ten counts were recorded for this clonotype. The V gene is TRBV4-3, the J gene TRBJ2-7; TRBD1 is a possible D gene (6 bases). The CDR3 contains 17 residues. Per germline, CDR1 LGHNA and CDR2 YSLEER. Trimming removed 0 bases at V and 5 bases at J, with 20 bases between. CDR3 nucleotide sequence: TGCGCCAGCAGCCAAGACGGAGGCAGGGGAGAAGTCAACGAGCAGTACTTC. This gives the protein CASSQDGGRGEVNEQYF.

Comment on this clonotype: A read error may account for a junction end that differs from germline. CDR3 protein: CASTSRREGSYNEQFF. For the CDR3, the DNA is TGTGCTAGCACCTCCCGAAGGGAGGGATCCTACAATGAGCAGTTCTTC. The chain is built from TRBV7-7 and TRBJ2-1, with 7 bases lining up with TRBD2. The CDR3 totals 16 residues. CDR1 is SSHAT, CDR2 FNYEAQ, per germline (reference sequence).

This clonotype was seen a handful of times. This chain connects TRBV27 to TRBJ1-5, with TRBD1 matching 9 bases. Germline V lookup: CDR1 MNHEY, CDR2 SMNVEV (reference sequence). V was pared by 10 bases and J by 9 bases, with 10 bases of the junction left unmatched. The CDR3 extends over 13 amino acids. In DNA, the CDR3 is TGTGCCACTGCGACAGGGGGGCCCGCGCCCCAGCATTTT. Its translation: CATATGGPAPQHF.

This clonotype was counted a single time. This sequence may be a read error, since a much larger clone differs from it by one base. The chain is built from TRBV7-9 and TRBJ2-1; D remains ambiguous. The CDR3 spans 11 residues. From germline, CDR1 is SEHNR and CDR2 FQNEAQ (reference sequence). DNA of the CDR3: TGTGCCAGCAGCATGGGCTCACCGCAGTCCTTC. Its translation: CASSMGSPQSF.

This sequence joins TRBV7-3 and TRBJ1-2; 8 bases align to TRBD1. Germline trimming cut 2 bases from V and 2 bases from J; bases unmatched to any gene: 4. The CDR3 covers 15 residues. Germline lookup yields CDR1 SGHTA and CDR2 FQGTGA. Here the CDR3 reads CASSLQGAVNYGYTF. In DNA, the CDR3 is TGTGCCAGCAGCTTACAGGGGGCGGTGAACTATGGCTACACCTTC.

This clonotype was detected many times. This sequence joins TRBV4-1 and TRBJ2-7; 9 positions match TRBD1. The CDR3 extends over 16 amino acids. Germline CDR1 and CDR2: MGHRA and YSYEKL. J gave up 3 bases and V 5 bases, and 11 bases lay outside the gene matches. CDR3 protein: CASSLVVGTGSYEQYF. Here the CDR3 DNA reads TGCGCCAGCAGCTTAGTCGTTGGGACAGGGAGCTACGAGCAGTACTTC.

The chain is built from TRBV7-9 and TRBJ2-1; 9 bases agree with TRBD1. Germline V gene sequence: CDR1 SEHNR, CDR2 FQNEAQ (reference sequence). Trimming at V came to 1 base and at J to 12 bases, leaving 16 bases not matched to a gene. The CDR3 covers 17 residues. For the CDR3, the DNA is TGTGCCAGCAGCTTAGTGGAAACAGGGGGCTCGAGTCTAGGGCAGTTCTTC. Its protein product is CASSLVETGGSSLGQFF.

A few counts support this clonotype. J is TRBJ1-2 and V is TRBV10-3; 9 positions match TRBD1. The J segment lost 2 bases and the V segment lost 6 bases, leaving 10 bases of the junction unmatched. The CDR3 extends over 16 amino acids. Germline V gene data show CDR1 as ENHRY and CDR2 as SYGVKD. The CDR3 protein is CAISLMGQGQNYGYTF. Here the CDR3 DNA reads TGTGCCATCAGCTTAATGGGACAGGGACAGAACTATGGCTACACCTTC.

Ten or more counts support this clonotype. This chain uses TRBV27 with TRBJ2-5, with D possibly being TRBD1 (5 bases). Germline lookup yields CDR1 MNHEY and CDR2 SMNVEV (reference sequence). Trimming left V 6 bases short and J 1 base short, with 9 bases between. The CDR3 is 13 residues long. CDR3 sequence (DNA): TGTGCCAGCAGCCTAGGGGTCCAAGAGACCCAGTACTTC. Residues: CASSLGVQETQYF.

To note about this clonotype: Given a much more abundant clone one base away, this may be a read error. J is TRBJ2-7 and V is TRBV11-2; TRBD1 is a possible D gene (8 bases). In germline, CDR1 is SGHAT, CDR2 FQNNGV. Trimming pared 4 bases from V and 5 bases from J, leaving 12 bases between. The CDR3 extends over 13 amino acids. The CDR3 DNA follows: TGTGCCAGCAGCTATACAGGGGGGGACGAGCAGTACTTC. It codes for CASSYTGGDEQYF.

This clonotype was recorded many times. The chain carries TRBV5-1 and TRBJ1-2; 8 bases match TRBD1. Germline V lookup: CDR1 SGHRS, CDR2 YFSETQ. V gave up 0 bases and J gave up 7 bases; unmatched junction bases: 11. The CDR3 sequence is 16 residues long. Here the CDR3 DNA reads TGCGCCAGCAGCTTGGAACCCGACAGGGGTAGGGGTGGCTACACCTTC. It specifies CASSLEPDRGRGGYTF.

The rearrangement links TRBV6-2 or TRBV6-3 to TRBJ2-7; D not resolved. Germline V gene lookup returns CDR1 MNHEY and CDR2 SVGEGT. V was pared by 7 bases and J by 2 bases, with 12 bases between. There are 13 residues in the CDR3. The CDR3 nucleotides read TGTGCCAGCAATGAAGGCCTACCCTACGAGCAGTACTTC. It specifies CASNEGLPYEQYF.

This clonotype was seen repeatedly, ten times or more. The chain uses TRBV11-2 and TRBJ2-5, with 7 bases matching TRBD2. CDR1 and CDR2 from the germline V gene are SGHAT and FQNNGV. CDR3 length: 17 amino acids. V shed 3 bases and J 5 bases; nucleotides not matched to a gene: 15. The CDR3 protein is CASSFRDYYLLGETQYF. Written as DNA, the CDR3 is TGTGCCAGCAGCTTCCGGGACTACTATTTGTTGGGGGAGACCCAGTACTTC.